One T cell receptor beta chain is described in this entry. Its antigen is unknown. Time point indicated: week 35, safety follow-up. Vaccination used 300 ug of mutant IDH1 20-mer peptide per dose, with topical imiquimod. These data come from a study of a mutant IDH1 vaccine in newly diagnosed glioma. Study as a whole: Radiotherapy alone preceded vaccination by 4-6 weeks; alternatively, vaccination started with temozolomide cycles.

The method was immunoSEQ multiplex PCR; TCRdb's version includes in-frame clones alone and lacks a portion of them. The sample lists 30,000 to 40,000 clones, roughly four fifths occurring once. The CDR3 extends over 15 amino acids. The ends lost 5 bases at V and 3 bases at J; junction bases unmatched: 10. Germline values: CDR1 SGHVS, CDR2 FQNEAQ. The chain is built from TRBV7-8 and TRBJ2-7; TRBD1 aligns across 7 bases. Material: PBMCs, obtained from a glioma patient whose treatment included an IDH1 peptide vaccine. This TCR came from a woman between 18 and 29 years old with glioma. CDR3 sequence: CASSQGVTDFYEQYF. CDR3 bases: TGTGCCAGCAGCCAGGGGGTGACAGACTTCTACGAGCAGTACTTC.